This TCR beta chain is from a study of blood T cell repertoires in COVID-19. The ends were cut back, 5 bases at V and 4 bases at J, with 9 bases in the middle. The CDR3 length is 13 residues. Germline lookup yields CDR1 SGHTA and CDR2 FQGTGA. Assay used: immunoSEQ multiplex PCR; TCRdb lists only in-frame clones, some missing. This table has about 350,000 clones, approximately 91% appearing once. This receptor was taken from a woman aged 25-40 years who had been exposed to COVID-19. Specimen: PBMCs or T cells enriched from blood (not recorded which). The chain recombines TRBV7-3 with TRBJ2-1; TRBD2 might be the D (6 bases). Here the CDR3 reads CASSGDFYNEQFF. The CDR3 DNA reads as TGTGCCAGCAGCGGGGACTTTTACAATGAGCAGTTCTTC.